The T cell receptor beta chain described here comes from a study of OX40 agonist ivuxolimab in advanced cancers. Overall study context: Each patient was given ivuxolimab into a vein every 2 weeks, at 0.01 to 10 mg/kg.

Findings and caveats of the study: On average, CD8+ T cells showed a greater number of expanded clones than CD4+.

Details on this clone: Its antigen remains unidentified.

This CDR3 region has 15 residues. Per germline, CDR1 MNHNY and CDR2 SVGAGI (reference sequence). Trimming shortened V by 0 bases and J by 10 bases, and 13 bases separated the two germline ends. Method: immunoSEQ multiplex PCR; TCRdb's copy keeps in-frame clones and lacks some. The table includes over 30,000 clones, 82% detected once. This specimen was CD4+ or CD8+ T cells sorted from blood, taken in a trial of the OX40 agonist ivuxolimab. This sequence originates from an adult with an advanced solid tumor such as melanoma, head and neck, liver or kidney cancer. The V call is TRBV6-6, the J call TRBJ1-6, with D maybe TRBD1 (5 bases). The DNA of the CDR3 is TGTGCCAGCAGTTACTCGACCGGGGCGGGGTCACCCCTCCACTTT. Its translation is CASSYSTGAGSPLHF.